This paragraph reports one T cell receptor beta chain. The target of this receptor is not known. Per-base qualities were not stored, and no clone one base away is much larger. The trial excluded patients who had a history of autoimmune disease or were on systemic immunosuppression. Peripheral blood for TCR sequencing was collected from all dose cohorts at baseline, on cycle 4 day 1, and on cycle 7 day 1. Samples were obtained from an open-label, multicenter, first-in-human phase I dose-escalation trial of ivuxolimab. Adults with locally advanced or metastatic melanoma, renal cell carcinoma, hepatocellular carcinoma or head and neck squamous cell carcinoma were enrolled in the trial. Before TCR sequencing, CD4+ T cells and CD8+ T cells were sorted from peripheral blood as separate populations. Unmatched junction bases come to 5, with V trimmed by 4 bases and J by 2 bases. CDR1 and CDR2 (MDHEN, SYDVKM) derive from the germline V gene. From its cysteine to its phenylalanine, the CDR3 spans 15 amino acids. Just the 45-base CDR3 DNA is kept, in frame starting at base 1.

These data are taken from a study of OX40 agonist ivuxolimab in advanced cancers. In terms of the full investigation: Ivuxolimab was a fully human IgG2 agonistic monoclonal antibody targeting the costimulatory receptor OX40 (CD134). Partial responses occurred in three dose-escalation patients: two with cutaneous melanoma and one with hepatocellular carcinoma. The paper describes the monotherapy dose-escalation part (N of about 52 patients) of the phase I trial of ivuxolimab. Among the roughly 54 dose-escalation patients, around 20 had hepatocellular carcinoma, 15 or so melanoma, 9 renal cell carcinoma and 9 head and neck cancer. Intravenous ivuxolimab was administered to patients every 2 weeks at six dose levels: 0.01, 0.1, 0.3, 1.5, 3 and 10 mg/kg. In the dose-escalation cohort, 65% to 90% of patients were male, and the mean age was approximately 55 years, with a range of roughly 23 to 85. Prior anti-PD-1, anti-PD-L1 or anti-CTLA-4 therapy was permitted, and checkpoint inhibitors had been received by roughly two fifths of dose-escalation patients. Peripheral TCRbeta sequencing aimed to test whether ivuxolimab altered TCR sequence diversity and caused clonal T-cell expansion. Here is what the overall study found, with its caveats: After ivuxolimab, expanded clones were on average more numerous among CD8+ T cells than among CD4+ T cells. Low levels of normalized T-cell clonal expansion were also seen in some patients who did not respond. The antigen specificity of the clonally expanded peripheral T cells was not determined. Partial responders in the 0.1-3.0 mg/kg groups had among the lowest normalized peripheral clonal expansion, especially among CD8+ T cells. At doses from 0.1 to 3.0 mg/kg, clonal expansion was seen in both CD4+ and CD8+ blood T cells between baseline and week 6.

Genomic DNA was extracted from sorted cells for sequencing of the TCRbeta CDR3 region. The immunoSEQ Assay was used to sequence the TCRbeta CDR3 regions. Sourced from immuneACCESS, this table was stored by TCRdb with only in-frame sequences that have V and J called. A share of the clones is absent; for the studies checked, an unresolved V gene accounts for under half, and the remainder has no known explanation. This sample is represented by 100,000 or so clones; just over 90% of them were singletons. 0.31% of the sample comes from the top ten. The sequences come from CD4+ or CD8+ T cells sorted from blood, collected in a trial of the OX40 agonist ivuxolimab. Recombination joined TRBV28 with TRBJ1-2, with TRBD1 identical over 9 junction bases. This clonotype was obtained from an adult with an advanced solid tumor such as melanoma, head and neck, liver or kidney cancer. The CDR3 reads CASSSPGTGNYGYTF. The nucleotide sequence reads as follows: TGTGCCAGCAGTTCGCCTGGGACAGGGAACTATGGCTACACCTTC.